What follows are 16 T cell receptor beta chains derived from one specimen sequenced in a study of blood T cell repertoires in COVID-19. Sequencing was performed with immunoSEQ multiplex PCR; in TCRdb, only in-frame clones are kept and a portion is missing. The repertoire holds just over 35,000 clones, around four fifths seen once, with around 44% in the top ten. Sequenced sample: peripheral blood. The receptors were gathered from a human donor in a cohort sampled during active or convalescent COVID-19. The donor label of this sample is uncertain.

The chain uses TRBV18 and TRBJ2-4, with TRBD1 identical over 8 bases. This CDR3 is 14 amino acids long. Germline CDR1 KGHSH, CDR2 LQKENI. J was trimmed by 8 bases and V by 4 bases; bases with no gene match: 7. CDR3 sequence: CASSLGQAKDIQYF. The CDR3 DNA follows: TGTGCCAGCTCACTGGGACAGGCGAAGGACATTCAGTACTTC. The whole variable domain, remainder taken from reference TRBV18 and TRBJ2-4, is NAGVMQNPRHLVRRRGQEARLRCSPMKGHSHVYWYRQLPEEGLKFMVYLQKENIIDESGMPKERFSAEFPKEGPSILRIQQVVRGDSAAYFCASSLGQAKDIQYFGAGTRLSVL.

This clone was detected only a few times. This chain connects TRBV3-1 (or the pseudogene TRBV3-2) to TRBJ1-1; D gene ambiguous. The CDR3 runs to 15 residues. Trimming stripped 1 base from V and 1 base from J, with 10 bases between. CDR1 and CDR2 (germline): LGHDT, YNNKEL (reference sequence). The CDR3 spells CASSQASKPNTEAFF. In DNA, the CDR3 is TGTGCCAGCAGCCAAGCGTCCAAGCCGAACACTGAAGCTTTCTTT.

This clone was seen only once. One end of the junction fails to match germline, which may point to a read error. V gene TRBV7-7 combines with J gene TRBJ2-2, with TRBD2 as a possible D gene (5 bases). In germline, CDR1 is SSHAT, CDR2 FNYEAQ (reference sequence). The CDR3 totals 14 residues. The chain's CDR3 is CASSLGRNTGELFF. CDR3 nucleotide sequence: TGTGCTAGCAGCTTAGGGAGGAACACCGGGGAGCTGTTTTTT.

The CDR3 sequence: CASSKICQRGPPDTQYF. CDR3 DNA sequence: TGTGCCAGCAGCAAAATCTGTCAGCGGGGGCCCCCAGATACGCAGTATTTT. This chain uses TRBV21-1 with TRBJ2-3; the D call TRBD2 from the table was never checked on the DNA. TRBV21-1 is designated a pseudogene. The CDR3 has 17 residues.

In its sample, this clone was seen a few times. The CDR3 loop reads CASSPGGASYNEQFF. The CDR3 nucleotides are TGTGCCAGCAGCCCCGGGGGGGCCTCCTACAATGAGCAGTTCTTC. The chain is built from TRBV9 and TRBJ2-1; 8 positions agree with TRBD2. CDR1 is SGDLS, CDR2 YYNGEE, per germline. CDR3 length equals 15 residues. Trimming at V came to 4 bases and at J to 0 bases, leaving 3 bases not matched to a gene.

The chain is built from TRBV28 and TRBJ1-3; 7 positions match TRBD1. The CDR3 sequence is 16 residues long. V was clipped by 5 bases and J by 0 bases; unmatched bases: 7. Per germline, CDR1 MDHEN and CDR2 SYDVKM. For the CDR3, the DNA is TGTGCCAGCAGTACCGGACAGGCCTCCTCTGGAAACACCATATATTTT. Its translation: CASSTGQASSGNTIYF. The full variable domain, completed using reference TRBV28 and TRBJ1-3, is DVKVTQSSRYLVKRTGEKVFLECVQDMDHENMFWYRQDPGLGLRLIYFSYDVKMKEKGDIPEGYSVSREKKERFSLILESASTNQTSMYLCASSTGQASSGNTIYFGEGSWLTVV.

This clone was found once. This chain connects TRBV3-1 (or the pseudogene TRBV3-2) to TRBJ2-1; D remains unclear. Germline loops: CDR1 LGHDT, CDR2 YNNKEL (reference sequence). This CDR3 has 13 amino acids. Trimming left V 2 bases short and J 8 bases short, with 10 bases between. The CDR3 nucleotides read TGTGCCAGCAGCCAATACGGGTCCGATGAGCAGTTCTTC. It encodes CASSQYGSDEQFF.

The table lists this clone with a few counts. The V gene is TRBV7-2, the J gene TRBJ1-1; 7 bases match TRBD1. Germline values: CDR1 SGHTA, CDR2 FQGNSA. V lost 3 bases, J lost 5 bases, and 3 bases stayed unmatched. CDR3 length: 13 residues. CDR3 sequence (DNA): TGTGCCAGCAGCTTCCCAGGGGGTACTGAAGCTTTCTTT. This sequence encodes CASSFPGGTEAFF.

This clone was detected only once. This chain uses TRBV5-4 with TRBJ2-3; 13 bases match TRBD2. Germline values: CDR1 SGHNT, CDR2 YYREEE (reference sequence). The CDR3 contains 16 residues. The V and J ends lost 5 bases and 2 bases, in that order; junction bases with no gene match: 5. CDR3 sequence: CASSEGTSGNTDTQYF. The CDR3 nucleotides are TGTGCCAGCAGTGAGGGGACTAGCGGGAACACAGATACGCAGTATTTT.

The chain combines TRBV2 with TRBJ2-1, with D possibly matching TRBD1 (6 bases). CDR1 and CDR2 from the germline V gene are SNHLY and FYNNEI. The CDR3 spans 14 residues. V lost 7 bases and J 0 bases, leaving 10 bases between the germline ends. The chain's CDR3 is CASTGTRSYNEQFF. CDR3 nucleotides: TGTGCCAGCACCGGGACACGCTCCTACAATGAGCAGTTCTTC.

The chain recombines TRBV10-3 with TRBJ2-3, with 8 bases aligning to TRBD2. The V gene end was trimmed by 7 bases and the J gene end by 0 bases; junction bases not matched to a gene: 12. CDR1 ENHRY and CDR2 SYGVKD come from the germline V gene. The CDR3 runs to 17 residues. The CDR3 loop reads CAINRGAGETSTDTQYF. The CDR3 DNA follows: TGTGCCATCAACCGAGGAGCGGGAGAGACTAGCACAGATACGCAGTATTTT.

The J gene is TRBJ1-4, the V gene TRBV30, with 7 bases matching TRBD1. CDR1 is GTSNPN, CDR2 SVGIG, per germline (reference sequence). V gave up 2 bases and J gave up 8 bases; unmatched junction bases: 11. The CDR3 runs to 15 residues. CDR3 DNA sequence: TGTGCCTGGAGTTTCCGACAGGGAAGTAACGAAAAACTGTTTTTT. Translated: CAWSFRQGSNEKLFF.

The chain is built from TRBV5-5 and TRBJ2-2, with D perhaps matching TRBD2 (6 bases). The germline V and J ends were trimmed by 4 bases and 4 bases, with 11 bases remaining between them. CDR1 and CDR2 (germline): SGHKS, YYEKEE (reference sequence). The CDR3 covers 14 residues. The CDR3 region has the DNA TGTGCCAGCAGCCCCGGGACTGGCACCGGGGAGCTGTTTTTT. Protein product: CASSPGTGTGELFF.

This chain joins TRBV7-2 and TRBJ1-4; D is ambiguous. Looked up from germline, CDR1 is SGHTA and CDR2 is FQGNSA. This CDR3 contains 14 residues. The V end was cut by 1 base, the J end by 3 bases, with 6 bases between. DNA for the CDR3: TGTGCCAGCAGCTTAGACAGTTCTAATGAAAAACTGTTTTTT. This sequence encodes CASSLDSSNEKLFF.

The chain links TRBV3-1 (or the pseudogene TRBV3-2) to TRBJ2-5; 12 positions agree with TRBD2. The germline CDR1 and CDR2 sequences are LGHDT and YNNKEL (reference sequence). The CDR3 is made up of 15 amino acids. J was trimmed by 4 bases and V by 4 bases; bases with no gene match: 4. The DNA for the CDR3 is TGTGCCAGCAGCCTAGCGACTAGCGGGGGAGAGACCCAGTACTTC. This sequence encodes CASSLATSGGETQYF.

This clone appeared a single time. The J gene is TRBJ2-1, the V gene TRBV10-3; weak D call: TRBD2 (6 bases). V was trimmed by 5 bases and J by 7 bases, leaving 15 bases between them. The V gene's germline CDR1 is ENHRY and CDR2 SYGVKD. CDR3 size: 14 residues. CDR3: CAISQGRLGNEQFF. CDR3 in DNA: TGTGCCATCAGTCAAGGGAGGCTGGGGAATGAGCAGTTCTTC.